The sequence of this TCR beta chain was determined in a study of control samples from healthy donors and cancer patients. Clones were read by immunoSEQ multiplex PCR, and TCRdb kept only the in-frame ones, dropping some. The sample shows some 130,000 clones, approximately 89% of them seen only once. Sequencing was carried out using blood. The sequence came from a man aged 18 to 29 in good health.

The CDR3 DNA follows: TGTGCCAGCAGCGTCGGGACAGGGGTTTCACCCCTCCACTTT. Protein sequence: CASSVGTGVSPLHF. V is TRBV9 and J is TRBJ1-6; 10 bases align to TRBD1. V shed 2 bases, J shed 9 bases, and the junction held 2 bases outside the gene matches. The germline V gene has CDR1 SGDLS and CDR2 YYNGEE. This CDR3 spans 14 amino acids.